This TCR beta chain was found in a study of T cell responses to AZD1222 COVID-19 vaccine. Germline CDR1 and CDR2: LGHNT and FRNRAP. V trimming: 7 bases; J trimming: 8 bases; junction bases outside the gene matches: 6. The CDR3 runs 14 residues. The method was immunoSEQ multiplex PCR; TCRdb's version includes in-frame clones alone and lacks a portion of them. Altogether about 130,000 clones are present, 91% being singletons, with the ten largest covering approximately 2.8%. J is TRBJ2-1 and V is TRBV12-5; 12 bases align to TRBD1. The starting material was peripheral blood, obtained on day 0 of AZD1222 vaccination. The TCR was taken from an adult in good health. The CDR3 DNA follows: TGTGCTAGTGCCCTGGGACAGGGGGCCGATGAGCAGTTCTTC. It translates to CASALGQGADEQFF.